This record looks at one T cell receptor (beta chain) sequence and its context. As yet, its antigen is unknown. This sample stems from a study of cytomegalovirus exposure and HLA in healthy donors. Findings of the study overall: Most subjects had HLA-A and HLA-B alleles reportedly predicted accurately by TCR beta sequences. In an earlier analysis, in some 600 donors, most V segments appeared productive either ~90% or ~30% of the time.

Vbeta (60) and Jbeta (13) primers were used in the PCR. The assay was immunoSEQ multiplex PCR, and TCRdb's table has in-frame clones only and misses some. The data show 120,000 to 150,000 clones, about 76% seen once. Germline values: CDR1 KGHSH, CDR2 LQKENI. The CDR3 consists of 15 residues. With 3 bases removed from V and 7 bases from J, the gap between germline ends came to 13 bases. The receptor's source is a female donor in good health and CMV-seronegative. The chain links TRBV18 to TRBJ1-6; possibly TRBD1 for D (5 bases). Sequenced material: PBMCs. CDR3 in DNA: TGTGCCAGCTCACCTTTGGGGACTCTAAATTCACCCCTCCACTTT. It codes for CASSPLGTLNSPLHF.